This T cell receptor (beta chain) was sequenced during a study of Ad26.COV2.S vaccination and SARS-CoV-2 variants (dated by TCRdb to the early 2020s). With respect to the entire study: Donors in the vaccine arm were drawn from COV1001, a multicentre, randomized, double-blind, placebo-controlled phase I-IIa trial testing Ad26.COV2.S in healthy adults. Participants in the trial were split at random into five groups of five each, receiving low-dose or high-dose Ad26.COV2.S once or twice, or else placebo on both occasions. A total of some 30 samples were included in the TCR-sequenced set, comprising approximately 20 Ad26.COV2.S vaccine recipients, 5 placebo recipients and 8 SARS-CoV-2 convalescent individuals. Dosing of Ad26.COV2.S was intramuscular, at either 5x10^10 or 1x10^11 viral particles, delivered as one shot or as two shots spaced 56 days apart. Blinding of investigators to trial group allocation was maintained during experiments and outcome assessment. TCRbeta repertoire sequencing was used to assess the specificity and breadth of SARS-CoV-2-reactive T cell receptors after Ad26.COV2.S vaccination. Study-wide conclusions, independent of this receptor: According to the authors, total T cell responses may have been underestimated by the TCR breadth and depth analyses. Substantial breadth of spike-specific CD8+ and CD4+ T cell responses was reported after vaccination. Spike-specific TCR breadth was higher in Ad26.COV2.S recipients than in placebo recipients (P = 0.0014). Non-spike TCR breadth was comparable between vaccine and placebo recipients, consistent with the vaccine containing only spike. The study was not powered to compare responses between vaccine doses or regimens.

The sample's treatment or condition label is to be understood as: around 19 received Ad26.COV2.S at low or high dose, single or two shots; roughly five received placebo; per-sample allocation not given. Repertoires of vaccine and placebo recipients were sequenced from samples taken on day 63 after the first injection. Between 29 July and 7 August 2020, Cohort 1b enrolled 20 to 30 adults aged 18-55 years at one site in Boston, USA. Ad26.COV2.S consisted of a replication-incompetent adenovirus type 26 vector by which a prefusion-stabilized SARS-CoV-2 spike protein from the original Wuhan strain was expressed. The immunoSEQ Assay was the method used to sequence TCRbeta CDR3 regions. After extraction, genomic DNA underwent amplification by bias-controlled multiplex PCR, followed by high-throughput sequencing. In the paper's pipeline: To quantify the absolute abundance of every unique TCRbeta CDR3 region, sequences were collapsed and filtered. T cell fraction was estimated by normalizing TCRbeta template counts to usable DNA, with usable DNA measured through amplification of reference genes found in all nucleated cells. Repertoire TCRs were annotated as SARS-CoV-2-specific when V gene, CDR3 amino acid sequence and J gene were exactly matched to a known reactive TCR set. The reference SARS-CoV-2 TCR set came from MIRA and was filtered for enrichment in COVID-19-positive ImmuneCODE repertoires, removing public or cross-reactive TCRs. Drawing on the MIRA antigens, annotated TCRs were analysed further at the level of specific ORF or position within ORF. Breadth was defined as the number of annotated unique rearrangements divided by the total number of unique productive rearrangements, and depth was defined as the summed frequency of the annotated unique rearrangements. Two-sided Wilcoxon rank-sum tests were used to compare TCR breadth between groups. Entries here come from immuneACCESS through TCRdb and include only in-frame sequences with V and J called. Some clones fail to appear in such tables; in the studies checked, an unresolved V gene covers under half of the shortfall, and the cause of the remainder is unknown. The V and J calls and clone size come from that table; D and trimming were worked out from the DNA. Counted in this sample were 300,000 to 350,000 clones; more than 70% of them appeared once. 1.5% to 2.5% of the sample is taken by the ten largest.

Reading from cysteine to phenylalanine, the CDR3 counts 13 amino acids. The entry retains the CDR3 DNA only, 39 bases that are in frame from base 1. The germline V gene sets CDR1 to MGHRA and CDR2 to YSYEKL. Between the V and J ends, shortened by 3 bases and 8 bases respectively, the junction contains 11 bases. Turning to this clone: Its antigen has not been determined. The sample holds no much larger clone one base away, and base qualities are not on file.

This receptor chain uses TRBV4-1 and TRBJ2-4; the D gene assignment is ambiguous. This receptor was identified in a person between 18 and 65 years old who received the Ad26.COV2.S COVID-19 vaccine or a placebo. Specimen: peripheral blood, collected in a trial of Ad26.COV2.S vaccine versus placebo. The DNA sequence is given as TGCGCCAGCAGCCAGGAAAGTACTGACATTCAGTACTTC. Its translation is CASSQESTDIQYF.